Following are 15 T cell receptor beta chains from one sample sequenced in a study of T cell responses to AZD1222 COVID-19 vaccine. TCRdb's copy holds only in-frame clones and misses some; the assay was immunoSEQ multiplex PCR. The sample includes 99,000 or so clones, approximately 89% of them seen just once. Sequencing was performed on peripheral blood, taken on day 0 of AZD1222 vaccination. The receptor set was obtained from an adult in good health.

The chain joins TRBV11-2 to TRBJ1-1; TRBD1 matches at 12 bases. V was clipped by 5 bases and J by 4 bases; unmatched bases: 8. This CDR3 contains 16 residues. CDR1 is SGHAT and CDR2 is FQNNGV in the germline V gene. The CDR3, as DNA: TGTGCCAGCAGCCTCCGGGACAGGGGGCTTGGCACTGAAGCTTTCTTT. Amino acids: CASSLRDRGLGTEAFF.

The chain couples TRBV7-9 to TRBJ1-1; tentative D call: TRBD1 (6 bases). The CDR3 contains 15 residues. V was pared by 5 bases and J by 0 bases, with 13 bases between. Germline V gives CDR1 SEHNR, CDR2 FQNEAQ (reference sequence). Written as DNA, the CDR3 is TGTGCCAGCAGCCCAAGGACAGTCATGAACACTGAAGCTTTCTTT. The encoded protein is CASSPRTVMNTEAFF.

This clone was recorded only once. V gene TRBV12-3 or TRBV12-4 combines with J gene TRBJ2-7, with D maybe TRBD1 (6 bases). This CDR3 has 13 amino acids. V gave up 6 bases and J gave up 5 bases, with 14 bases separating them. DNA for the CDR3: TGTGCCAGCAGCCAAGACAGGTTCCACGAGCAGTACTTC. This codes for CASSQDRFHEQYF.

This clone was seen more than once but under ten times. The chain carries TRBV2 and TRBJ1-5, with D uncertain. This CDR3 spans 13 amino acids. Germline V gene lookup returns CDR1 SNHLY and CDR2 FYNNEI. Trimming removed 6 bases at V and 0 bases at J, with 6 bases between. The CDR3 reads CASSENSNQPQHF. As DNA, the CDR3 is TGTGCCAGCAGCGAGAATAGCAATCAGCCCCAGCATTTT.

This clone has only one observation. V and J are TRBV11-1 and TRBJ2-4; no reliable D call. The V end was cut by 5 bases, the J end by 10 bases, with 18 bases between. Germline loops: CDR1 SGHAT, CDR2 FQDESV (reference sequence). The CDR3 is made up of 14 amino acids. The CDR3 DNA follows: TGTGCCAGCAGCCCCCGCAGTGGGCCCCATATTCAGTACTTC. Amino acid sequence: CASSPRSGPHIQYF.

The rearrangement joins TRBV15 to TRBJ2-3; D may correspond to TRBD1 or TRBD2 (5 bases each). This CDR3 spans 15 amino acids. Germline lookup yields CDR1 LNHNV and CDR2 YYDKDF (reference sequence). Trimming took 8 bases from V and 4 from J, leaving 19 bases between them. The CDR3 protein is CATGKRDEPADTQYF. DNA of the CDR3: TGTGCCACCGGGAAAAGGGACGAGCCCGCAGATACGCAGTATTTT.

V is TRBV6-2 or TRBV6-3 and J is TRBJ2-7; D not certain. V was clipped by 6 bases and J by 3 bases, with 21 bases between them. The CDR3 is 16 amino acids. Germline CDR1 reads MNHEY; CDR2 reads SVGEGT. CDR3 bases: TGTGCCAGCAGCCGAGGACCAGGCCGAGCCAGCTACGAGCAGTACTTC. Amino acid sequence: CASSRGPGRASYEQYF.

The chain carries TRBV2 and TRBJ1-5, with D hard to call. V was clipped by 4 bases and J by 1 base, with 8 bases between them. The CDR3 extends over 14 amino acids. Germline-derived CDR1 and CDR2 are SNHLY and FYNNEI. The CDR3 nucleotides read TGTGCCAGCAGTGGCCAGACAAGCAATCAGCCCCAGCATTTT. This encodes CASSGQTSNQPQHF.

V is TRBV27 and J is TRBJ2-3, with TRBD2 identical over 7 bases. The CDR3 spans 18 residues. Per germline, CDR1 MNHEY and CDR2 SMNVEV (reference sequence). V trimming: 2 bases; J trimming: 3 bases; junction bases outside the gene matches: 14. The chain's CDR3 is CASSLVPISGGVTDTQYF. CDR3 DNA: TGTGCCAGCAGTTTAGTCCCAATTAGTGGGGGGGTTACAGATACGCAGTATTTT.

The chain joins TRBV19 to TRBJ1-1; 8 bases align to TRBD1. The germline CDR1 and CDR2 sequences are LNHDA and SQIVND (reference sequence). After removal of 6 bases from V and 1 base from J, the junction contained 1 base not matched to a gene. The CDR3 totals 13 residues. The CDR3 sequence: CASRGTGNTEAFF. CDR3 in DNA: TGTGCCAGTAGGGGGACAGGGAACACTGAAGCTTTCTTT. Based on the CDR3 plus reference TRBV19 and TRBJ1-1, the full variable domain is DGGITQSPKYLFRKEGQNVTLSCEQNLNHDAMYWYRQDPGQGLRLIYYSQIVNDFQKGDIAEGYSVSREKKESFPLTVTSAQKNPTAFYLCASRGTGNTEAFFGQGTRLTVV.

This sequence joins TRBV7-9 and TRBJ2-1; D may be TRBD2 (6 bases). Trimming left V 6 bases short and J 12 bases short, with 27 bases between. The CDR3 covers 16 residues. Germline loops: CDR1 SEHNR, CDR2 FQNEAQ (reference sequence). For the CDR3, the DNA is TGTGCCAGCAGTCCTGACTTTTCGGCTAGACTAGTAGGGCAGTTCTTC. Residues: CASSPDFSARLVGQFF.

The chain combines TRBV18 with TRBJ1-1; 7 bases fit TRBD1. Germline lookup yields CDR1 KGHSH and CDR2 LQKENI. V shed 2 bases and J 5 bases; nucleotides not matched to a gene: 8. The CDR3 spans 15 residues. The CDR3, as DNA: TGTGCCAGCTCACCATCCGGGACAGACCCGACTGAAGCTTTCTTT. Amino acid sequence: CASSPSGTDPTEAFF.

CDR3 protein: CASSWVDSGYTEAFF. The CDR3 nucleotides are TGTGCCAGTAGTTGGGTGGACAGTGGGTACACTGAAGCTTTCTTT. This chain joins TRBV19 and TRBJ1-1, with D tentatively TRBD1 (6 bases). This CDR3 is built from 15 residues. Germline V gene data show CDR1 as LNHDA and CDR2 as SQIVND (reference sequence). Trimming stripped 5 bases from V and 3 bases from J, with 16 bases between.

The chain carries TRBV9 and TRBJ1-2; D is possibly TRBD1 (6 bases). The CDR3 is made up of 16 amino acids. Trimming took 3 bases from V and 6 from J, leaving 21 bases between them. Germline loops: CDR1 SGDLS, CDR2 YYNGEE. DNA for the CDR3: TGTGCCAGCAGCGCCATACAGGGTTACGGGCTAAATGGCTACACCTTC. Translation gives CASSAIQGYGLNGYTF.

V usage is TRBV4-1 and J usage is TRBJ2-5, with D maybe TRBD1 (6 bases). In germline, CDR1 is MGHRA, CDR2 YSYEKL. The CDR3 totals 18 residues. V lost 2 bases, J lost 2 bases, and 21 bases lay in between. CDR3 sequence (DNA): TGCGCCAGCAGCCAATTGGACCAAGGGGGTCTTAAACAAGAGACCCAGTACTTC. Protein product: CASSQLDQGGLKQETQYF.